This TCR beta chain came from a study of cytomegalovirus exposure and HLA in healthy donors. 13 Jbeta primers and 60 Vbeta primers were used for the PCR. Repertoires were generated with immunoSEQ multiplex PCR, while TCRdb's copy carries only in-frame clones and drops some. The sample has approximately 58,000 clones. Germline CDR1 is SEHNR and CDR2 is FQNEAQ (reference sequence). The CDR3 covers 12 residues. The V and J ends lost 2 bases and 5 bases respectively, with 6 bases between them. The sample consisted of PBMCs. The rearrangement links TRBV7-9 to TRBJ1-2; D uncertain. The TCR comes from a man younger than 30 in good health and CMV-seropositive. CDR3 DNA sequence: TGTGCCAGCAGCTTAAATCTTTATGGCTACACCTTC. Translating it yields CASSLNLYGYTF.